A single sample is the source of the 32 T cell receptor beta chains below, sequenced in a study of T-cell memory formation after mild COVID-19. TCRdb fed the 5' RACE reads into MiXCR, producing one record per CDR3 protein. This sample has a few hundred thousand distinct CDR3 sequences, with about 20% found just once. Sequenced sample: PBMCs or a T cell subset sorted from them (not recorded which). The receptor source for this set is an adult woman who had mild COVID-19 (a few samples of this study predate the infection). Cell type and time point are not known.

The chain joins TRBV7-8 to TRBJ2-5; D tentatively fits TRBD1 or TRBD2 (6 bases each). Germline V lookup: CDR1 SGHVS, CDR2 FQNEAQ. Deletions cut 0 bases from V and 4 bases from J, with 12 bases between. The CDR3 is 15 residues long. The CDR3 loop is CASSLASGGGETQYF. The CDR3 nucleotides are TGTGCCAGCAGCTTAGCTAGCGGAGGGGGAGAGACCCAGTACTTC.

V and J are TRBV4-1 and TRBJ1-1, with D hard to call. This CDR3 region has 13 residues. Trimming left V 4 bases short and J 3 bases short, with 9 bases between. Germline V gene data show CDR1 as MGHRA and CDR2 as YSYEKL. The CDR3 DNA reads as TGCGCCAGCAGCCCCGACACCCACACTGAAGCTTTCTTT. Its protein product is CASSPDTHTEAFF.

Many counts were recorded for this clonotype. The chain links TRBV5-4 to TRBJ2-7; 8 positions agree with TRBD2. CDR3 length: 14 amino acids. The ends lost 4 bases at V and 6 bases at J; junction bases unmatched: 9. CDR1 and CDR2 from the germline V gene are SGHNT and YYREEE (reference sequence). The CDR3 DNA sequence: TGTGCCAGCAGCAAGAGCGGGAGTGGTTTCGAGCAGTACTTC. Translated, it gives CASSKSGSGFEQYF. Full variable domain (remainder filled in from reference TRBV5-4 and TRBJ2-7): ETGVTQSPTHLIKTRGQQVTLRCSSQSGHNTVSWYQQALGQGPQFIFQYYREEENGRGNFPPRFSGLQFPNYSSELNVNALELDDSALYLCASSKSGSGFEQYFGPGTRLTVT.

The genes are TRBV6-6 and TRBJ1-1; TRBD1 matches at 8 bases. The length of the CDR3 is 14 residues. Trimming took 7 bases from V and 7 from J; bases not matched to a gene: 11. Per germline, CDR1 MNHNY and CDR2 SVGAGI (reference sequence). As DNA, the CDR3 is TGTGCCAGCACCCGGGCAGGGGGCGAGGGTGAAGCTTTCTTT. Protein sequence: CASTRAGGEGEAFF.

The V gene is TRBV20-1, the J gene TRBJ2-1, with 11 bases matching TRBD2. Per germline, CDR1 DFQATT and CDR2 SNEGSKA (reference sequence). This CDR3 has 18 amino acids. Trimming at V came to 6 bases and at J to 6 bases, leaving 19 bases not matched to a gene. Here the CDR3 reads CSAQRDSGRALPLNEQFF. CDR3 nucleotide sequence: TGCAGTGCCCAACGAGATAGCGGGAGGGCGTTACCTCTCAATGAGCAGTTCTTC.

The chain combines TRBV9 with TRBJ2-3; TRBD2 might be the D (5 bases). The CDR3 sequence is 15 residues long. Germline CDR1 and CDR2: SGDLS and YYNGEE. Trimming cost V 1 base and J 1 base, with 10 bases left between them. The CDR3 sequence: CASSVRSAGTDTQYF. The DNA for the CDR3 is TGTGCCAGCAGCGTAAGGTCAGCGGGCACAGATACGCAGTATTTT.

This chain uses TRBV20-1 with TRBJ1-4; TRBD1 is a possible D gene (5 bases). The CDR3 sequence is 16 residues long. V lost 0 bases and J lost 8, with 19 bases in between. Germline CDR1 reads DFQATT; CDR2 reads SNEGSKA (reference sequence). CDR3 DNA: TGCAGTGCTAGAGATAGGGACGGAATACTGGGGGAAAAACTGTTTTTT. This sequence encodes CSARDRDGILGEKLFF.

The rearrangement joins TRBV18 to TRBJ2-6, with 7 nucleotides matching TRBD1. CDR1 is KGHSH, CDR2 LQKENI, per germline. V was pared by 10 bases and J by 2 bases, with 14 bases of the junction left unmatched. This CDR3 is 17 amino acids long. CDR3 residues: CANRDREGRPGANVLTF. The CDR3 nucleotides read TGTGCCAATCGAGACAGGGAAGGTCGTCCTGGGGCCAACGTCCTGACTTTC.

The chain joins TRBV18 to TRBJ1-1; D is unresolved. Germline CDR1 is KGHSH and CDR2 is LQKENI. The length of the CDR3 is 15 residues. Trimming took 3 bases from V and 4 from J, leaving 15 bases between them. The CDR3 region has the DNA TGTGCCAGCTCACCGGAGTGGCTAGTTAGCACTGAAGCTTTCTTT. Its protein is CASSPEWLVSTEAFF.

CDR3 sequence: CASSLASDNEQFF. CDR3 in DNA: TGTGCCAGCAGCTTAGCCTCAGACAATGAGCAGTTCTTC. The V and J genes are TRBV11-2 and TRBJ2-1; D is unresolved. Trimming cost V 1 base and J 5 bases, with 6 bases left between them. Germline V gene data show CDR1 as SGHAT and CDR2 as FQNNGV. This CDR3 contains 13 residues.

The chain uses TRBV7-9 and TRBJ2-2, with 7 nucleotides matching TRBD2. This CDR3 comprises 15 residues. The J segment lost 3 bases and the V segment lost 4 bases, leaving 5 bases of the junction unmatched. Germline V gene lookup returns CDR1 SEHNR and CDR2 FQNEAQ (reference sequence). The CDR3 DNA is TGTGCCAGCAGCTCCGGGGAGGGTCACACCGGGGAGCTGTTTTTT. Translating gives CASSSGEGHTGELFF.

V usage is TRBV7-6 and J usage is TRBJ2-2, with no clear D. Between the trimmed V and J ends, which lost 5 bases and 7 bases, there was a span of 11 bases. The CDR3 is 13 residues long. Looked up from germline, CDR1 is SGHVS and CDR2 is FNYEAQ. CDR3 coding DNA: TGTGCCAGCAGCCTTAGGGCTGACGGGGAGCTGTTTTTT. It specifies CASSLRADGELFF.

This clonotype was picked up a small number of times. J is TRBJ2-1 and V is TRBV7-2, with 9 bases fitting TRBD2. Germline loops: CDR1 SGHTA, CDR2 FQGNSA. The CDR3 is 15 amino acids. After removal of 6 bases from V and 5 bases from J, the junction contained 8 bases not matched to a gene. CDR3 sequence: CASRHLAGAHNEQFF. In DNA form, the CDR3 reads TGTGCCAGCAGACATTTAGCGGGAGCCCACAATGAGCAGTTCTTC. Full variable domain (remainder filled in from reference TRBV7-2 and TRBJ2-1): GAGVSQSPSNKVTEKGKDVELRCDPISGHTALYWYRQSLGQGLEFLIYFQGNSAPDKSGLPSDRFSAERTGGSVSTLTIQRTQQEDSAVYLCASRHLAGAHNEQFFGPGTRLTVL.

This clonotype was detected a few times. The DNA of the CDR3 is TGTGCCAGCAGCTTAGTCCTGGGTGTAGGCACAGATACGCAGTATTTT. Protein: CASSLVLGVGTDTQYF. V and J are TRBV7-2 and TRBJ2-3; D unresolved. Trimming pared 1 base from V and 1 base from J, leaving 12 bases between. The CDR3 is 16 amino acids. Germline loops: CDR1 SGHTA, CDR2 FQGNSA.

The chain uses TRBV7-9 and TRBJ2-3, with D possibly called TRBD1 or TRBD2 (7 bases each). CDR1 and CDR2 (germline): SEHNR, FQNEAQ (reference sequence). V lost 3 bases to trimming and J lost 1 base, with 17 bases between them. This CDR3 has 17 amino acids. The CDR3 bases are TGTGCCAGCAGCTTCCCTTCGGCAGGGGGGGGCACAGATACGCAGTATTTT. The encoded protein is CASSFPSAGGGTDTQYF.

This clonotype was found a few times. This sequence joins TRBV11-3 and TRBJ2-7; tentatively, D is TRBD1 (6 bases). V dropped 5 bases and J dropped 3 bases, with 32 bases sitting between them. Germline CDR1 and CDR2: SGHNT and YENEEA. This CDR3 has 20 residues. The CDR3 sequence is CASSTLLGDRSVWDNYEQYF. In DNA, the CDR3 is TGTGCCAGCAGCACATTATTGGGGGATAGATCTGTCTGGGACAACTACGAGCAGTACTTC. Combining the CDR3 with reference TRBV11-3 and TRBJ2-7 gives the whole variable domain EAGVVQSPRYKIIEKKQPVAFWCNPISGHNTLYWYLQNLGQGPELLIRYENEEAVDDSQLPKDRFSAERLKGVDSTLKIQPAELGDSAVYLCASSTLLGDRSVWDNYEQYFGPGTRLTVT.

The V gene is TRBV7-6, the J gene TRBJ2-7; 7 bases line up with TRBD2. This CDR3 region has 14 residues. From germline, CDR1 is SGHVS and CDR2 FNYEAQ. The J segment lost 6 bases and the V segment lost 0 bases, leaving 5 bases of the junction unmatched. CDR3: CASSLAPASGEQYF. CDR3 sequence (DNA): TGTGCCAGCAGCTTAGCGCCGGCTAGCGGCGAGCAGTACTTC.

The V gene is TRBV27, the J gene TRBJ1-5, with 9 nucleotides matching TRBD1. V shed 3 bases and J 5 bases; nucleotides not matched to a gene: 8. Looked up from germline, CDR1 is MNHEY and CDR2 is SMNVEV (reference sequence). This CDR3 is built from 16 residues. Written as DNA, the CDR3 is TGTGCCAGCAGTTTGACGACAGGGGGTAGGGATCAGCCCCAGCATTTT. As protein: CASSLTTGGRDQPQHF.

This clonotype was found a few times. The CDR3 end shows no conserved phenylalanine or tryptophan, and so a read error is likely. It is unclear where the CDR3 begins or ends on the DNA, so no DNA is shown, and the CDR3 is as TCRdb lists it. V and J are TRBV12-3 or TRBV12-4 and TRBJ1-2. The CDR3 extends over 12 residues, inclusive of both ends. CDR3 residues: CASSFYSGPLRS.

As DNA, the CDR3 is TGCAGTGCCCGGGTCGGGGAACCCTACGAGCAGTACTTC. It translates to CSARVGEPYEQYF. The V and J genes are TRBV20-1 and TRBJ2-7; D possibly corresponds to TRBD2 (5 bases). The CDR3 is 13 amino acids. The germline V and J ends were trimmed by 6 bases and 2 bases, with 14 bases remaining between them. The germline CDR1 and CDR2 sequences are DFQATT and SNEGSKA (reference sequence).

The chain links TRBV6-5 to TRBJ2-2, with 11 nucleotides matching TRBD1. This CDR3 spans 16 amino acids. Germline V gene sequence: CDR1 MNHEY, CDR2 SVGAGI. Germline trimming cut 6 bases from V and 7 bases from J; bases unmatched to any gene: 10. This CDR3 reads CASREDRGLIVGELFF. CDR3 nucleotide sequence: TGTGCCAGCAGGGAGGACAGGGGGCTCATCGTCGGGGAGCTGTTTTTT.

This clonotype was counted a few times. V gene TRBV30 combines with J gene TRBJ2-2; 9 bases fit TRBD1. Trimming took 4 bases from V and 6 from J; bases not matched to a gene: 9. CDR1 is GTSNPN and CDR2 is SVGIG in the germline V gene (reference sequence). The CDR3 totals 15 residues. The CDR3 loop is CAWMHRDRVSGELFF. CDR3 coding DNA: TGTGCCTGGATGCACCGGGACAGGGTGTCCGGGGAGCTGTTTTTT.

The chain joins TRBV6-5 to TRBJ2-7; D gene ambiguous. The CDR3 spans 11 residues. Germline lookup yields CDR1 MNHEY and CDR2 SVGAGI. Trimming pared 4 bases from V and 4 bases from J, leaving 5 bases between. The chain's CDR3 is CASSSKYEQYF. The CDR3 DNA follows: TGTGCCAGCAGTTCCAAGTACGAGCAGTACTTC.

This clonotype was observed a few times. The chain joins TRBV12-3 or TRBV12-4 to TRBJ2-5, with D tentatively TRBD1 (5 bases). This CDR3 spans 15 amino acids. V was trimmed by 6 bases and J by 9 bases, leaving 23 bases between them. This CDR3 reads CASSDYRTIGSAQYF. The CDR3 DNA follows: TGTGCCAGCAGCGATTACAGGACGATCGGGTCGGCCCAGTACTTC.

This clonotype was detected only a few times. The CDR3 nucleotides are TGTGCCAGCAGCTTAGGGGGCGGAACCGCACGGAAAGCTTTCTTT. Protein: CASSLGGGTARKAFF. The chain recombines TRBV5-5 with TRBJ1-1; 7 bases map to TRBD1. V gave up 2 bases and J gave up 9 bases; unmatched junction bases: 13. The CDR3 covers 15 residues. Germline loops: CDR1 SGHKS, CDR2 YYEKEE (reference sequence). The complete variable domain, with remaining parts taken from reference TRBV5-5 and TRBJ1-1, reads DAGVTQSPTHLIKTRGQQVTLRCSPISGHKSVSWYQQVLGQGPQFIFQYYEKEERGRGNFPDRFSARQFPNYSSELNVNALLLGDSALYLCASSLGGGTARKAFFGQGTRLTVV.

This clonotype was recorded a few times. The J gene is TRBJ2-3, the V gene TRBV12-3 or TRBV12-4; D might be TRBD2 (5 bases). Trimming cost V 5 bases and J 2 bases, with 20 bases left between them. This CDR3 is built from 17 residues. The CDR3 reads CASSPLSAEAATDTQYF. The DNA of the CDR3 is TGTGCCAGCAGTCCCCTCTCAGCGGAGGCGGCCACAGATACGCAGTATTTT.

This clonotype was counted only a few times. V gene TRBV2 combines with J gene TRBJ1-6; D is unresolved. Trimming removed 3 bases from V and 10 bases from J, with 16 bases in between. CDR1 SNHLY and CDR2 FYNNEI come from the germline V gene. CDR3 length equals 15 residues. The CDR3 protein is CASSEGPGSGSPLHF. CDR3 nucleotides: TGTGCCAGCAGTGAGGGTCCGGGGTCGGGGTCACCCCTCCACTTT.

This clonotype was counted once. CDR3 region: CASSLLQGYKFF. For the CDR3, the DNA is TGTGCCAGCAGCTTGCTCCAGGGGTACAAGTTCTTC. The chain links TRBV5-5 to TRBJ2-1, with a possible D match to TRBD1 (6 bases). Germline loops: CDR1 SGHKS, CDR2 YYEKEE (reference sequence). There are 12 residues in the CDR3. V dropped 1 base and J dropped 14 bases, with 13 bases sitting between them. The full variable domain, completed using reference TRBV5-5 and TRBJ2-1, is DAGVTQSPTHLIKTRGQQVTLRCSPISGHKSVSWYQQVLGQGPQFIFQYYEKEERGRGNFPDRFSARQFPNYSSELNVNALLLGDSALYLCASSLLQGYKFFGPGTRLTVL.

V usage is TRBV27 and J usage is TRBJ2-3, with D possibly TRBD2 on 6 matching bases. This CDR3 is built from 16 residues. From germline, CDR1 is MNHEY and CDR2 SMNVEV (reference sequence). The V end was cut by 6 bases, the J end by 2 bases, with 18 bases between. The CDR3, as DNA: TGTGCCAGCAGGAGGCAAGCGGGCTTACTCACAGATACGCAGTATTTT. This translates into CASRRQAGLLTDTQYF.

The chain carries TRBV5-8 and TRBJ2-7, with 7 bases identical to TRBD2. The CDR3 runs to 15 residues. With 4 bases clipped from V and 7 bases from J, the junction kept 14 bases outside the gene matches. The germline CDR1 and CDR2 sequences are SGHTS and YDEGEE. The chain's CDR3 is CASSPGHATGGEQYF. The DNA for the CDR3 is TGTGCCAGCAGCCCTGGGCACGCAACCGGGGGGGAGCAGTACTTC.

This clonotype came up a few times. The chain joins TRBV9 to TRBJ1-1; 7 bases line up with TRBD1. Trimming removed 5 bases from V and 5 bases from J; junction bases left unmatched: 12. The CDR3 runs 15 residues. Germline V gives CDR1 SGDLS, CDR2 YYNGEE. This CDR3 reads CASSSTGRTRTEAFF. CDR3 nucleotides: TGTGCCAGCAGTTCGACAGGGAGGACGAGAACTGAAGCTTTCTTT.

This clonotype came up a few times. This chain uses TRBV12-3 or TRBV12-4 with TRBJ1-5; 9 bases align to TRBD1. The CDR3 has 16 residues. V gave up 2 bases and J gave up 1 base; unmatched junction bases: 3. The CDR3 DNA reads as TGTGCCAGCAGTTTACCGGGACAGGGAAGCAATCAGCCCCAGCATTTT. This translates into CASSLPGQGSNQPQHF.